This T cell receptor (beta chain) was captured by sequencing in a study of response to subunit inactivated influenza vaccine. Each CDR3 protein gets one entry after TCRdb re-called the RT-PCR reads with MiXCR. The sample includes approximately 530,000 distinct CDR3 sequences, 13% of them seen just once. Study-wide points: The authors put forward the suggestion that each seasonal influenza vaccination may bring in only a limited number of new T cells.

Germline V CDR1 and CDR2: KGHDR, SFDVKD. V was pared by 3 bases and J by 2 bases, with 12 bases between. This CDR3 has 15 amino acids. This clonotype was detected only a few times. No antigen is known for it. V usage is TRBV24-1 and J usage is TRBJ2-5; D is possibly TRBD1 (5 bases). The sequence came from a man in his fifties who received an inactivated influenza vaccine. Sequencing was performed on PBMCs from blood, taken 40 to 50 days after vaccination. CDR3 DNA: TGTGCCACCAGTGATCCCATGGACACACAAGAGACCCAGTACTTC. Translating gives CATSDPMDTQETQYF.